This passage covers 2 T cell receptor beta chains from one sample sequenced in a study of cytomegalovirus exposure and HLA in healthy donors. PCR employed 60 Vbeta and 13 Jbeta primers. Using immunoSEQ multiplex PCR, the repertoire was profiled, and TCRdb retains in-frame clones only, with some absent. The table shows hundreds of thousands of clones, with approximately 70% occurring only once. The sequencing input was PBMCs. These receptor sequences come from a man aged 35 to 55 in good health and CMV-seropositive.

The DNA of the CDR3 is TGTGCCAGCAGTGAGCGGGGGGCCAACCACGAGCAGTACTTC. Its translation is CASSERGANHEQYF. The chain carries TRBV2 and TRBJ2-7, with 8 positions matching TRBD2. This CDR3 comprises 14 residues. V lost 3 bases, J lost 5 bases, and 6 bases stayed unmatched. CDR1 is SNHLY and CDR2 is FYNNEI in the germline V gene.

This chain uses TRBV5-1 with TRBJ2-5; 8 bases are a match to TRBD1. CDR1 is SGHRS and CDR2 is YFSETQ in the germline V gene. This CDR3 is built from 15 residues. Unmatched junction bases numbered 9, after V lost 3 bases and J lost 5 bases. CDR3 sequence (DNA): TGCGCCAGCAGCTCACTGGACAGGGCAGGGGAGACCCAGTACTTC. As protein: CASSSLDRAGETQYF.